The clone carrying this T cell receptor (beta chain) has just a few counts. The target antigen is unknown. This record belongs to a study of T cells after yellow fever vaccination. The CDR3 consists of 19 residues. Unmatched junction bases numbered 16, after V lost 6 bases and J lost 1 base. CDR1 is MRHNA, CDR2 SNTAGT, per germline. Overall study results and limits: Once the booster was given, most primary-vaccination clones reappeared, at 95% to 97% for CD4 and around 90% for CD8.

Conversion of TCR transcripts into cDNA relied on 5'RACE template switching, which added a universal primer site and UMIs. In TCRdb, the 5' RACE reads were re-called with MiXCR into one record per CDR3 protein. The table records 500,000 to 650,000 distinct CDR3 sequences, about a sixth of them present only once. Sequencing used PBMCs, obtained less than 6 days after the first yellow fever vaccination. This sequence joins TRBV6-4 and TRBJ1-1; TRBD1 matches at 11 bases. This receptor was identified in a man aged 18-30 years who received the YFV17D yellow fever vaccine. The CDR3 DNA reads TGTGCCAGCAGCCCGGCCTTTTGGACAGGGGGCTTTGGGAACACTGAAGCTTTCTTT. Translating gives CASSPAFWTGGFGNTEAFF.